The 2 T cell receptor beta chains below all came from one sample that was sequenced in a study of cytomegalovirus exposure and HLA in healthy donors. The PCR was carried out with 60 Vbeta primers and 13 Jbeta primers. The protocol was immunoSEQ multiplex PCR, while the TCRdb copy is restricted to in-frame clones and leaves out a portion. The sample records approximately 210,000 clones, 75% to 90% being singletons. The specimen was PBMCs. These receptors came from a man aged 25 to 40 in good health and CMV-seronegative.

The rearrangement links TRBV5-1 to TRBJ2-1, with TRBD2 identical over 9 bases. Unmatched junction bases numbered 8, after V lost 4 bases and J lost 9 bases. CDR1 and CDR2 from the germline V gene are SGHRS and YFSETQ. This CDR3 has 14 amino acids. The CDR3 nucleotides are TGCGCCAGCAGCGACGCGGGGGGGCGGCGTGAGCAGTTCTTC. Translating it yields CASSDAGGRREQFF.

CDR3 amino acids: CASSIGGAYTGELFF. The CDR3 nucleotides read TGTGCCAGTAGTATCGGGGGGGCCTACACCGGGGAGCTGTTTTTT. This chain joins TRBV19 and TRBJ2-2; 8 nucleotides line up with TRBD2. Trimming removed 3 bases from V and 3 bases from J; junction bases left unmatched: 3. The germline V gene has CDR1 LNHDA and CDR2 SQIVND (reference sequence). The CDR3 runs to 15 residues. Full variable domain (remainder filled in from reference TRBV19 and TRBJ2-2): DGGITQSPKYLFRKEGQNVTLSCEQNLNHDAMYWYRQDPGQGLRLIYYSQIVNDFQKGDIAEGYSVSREKKESFPLTVTSAQKNPTAFYLCASSIGGAYTGELFFGEGSRLTVL.